In this sample, the clone carrying this TCR beta chain turned up once. Antigen: not known. V lost 5 bases and J lost 6; bases outside the gene matches: 7. The CDR3 has 14 amino acids. The germline V gene has CDR1 MNHEY and CDR2 SMNVEV (reference sequence). This record comes from a study of cytomegalovirus exposure and HLA in healthy donors. Amplification used 60 Vbeta primers and 13 Jbeta primers. Repertoires were generated with immunoSEQ multiplex PCR, while TCRdb's copy carries only in-frame clones and drops some. Of about 70,000 clones listed, around 91% are singletons. The study's findings and limits: DRB1 showed the most TCR associations and HLA-C the fewest in a later analysis, as rates varied by HLA locus.

This receptor was identified in a woman in her thirties in good health and CMV-seropositive. The specimen sequenced was PBMCs. The chain uses TRBV27 and TRBJ1-2; 9 bases are shared with TRBD1. CDR3 sequence reads: CASSPRDRVDGYTF. In DNA, the CDR3 is TGTGCCAGCAGTCCCCGGGACAGGGTAGATGGCTACACCTTC.